The present T cell receptor beta chain was sequenced within a study of cytomegalovirus exposure and HLA in healthy donors. With 60 Vbeta and 13 Jbeta primers, the PCR was carried out. The repertoire was sequenced with immunoSEQ multiplex PCR; TCRdb's copy has only in-frame clones and lacks some. The sample lists about 190,000 clones, around 73% seen once, with over 2% in the top ten. The J segment lost 4 bases and the V segment lost 4 bases, leaving 5 bases of the junction unmatched. From germline, CDR1 is MNHNY and CDR2 SVGAGI (reference sequence). This CDR3 is 15 amino acids long. This sequence joins TRBV6-6 and TRBJ1-2; 11 nucleotides align to TRBD1. This sequence was found in a woman younger than 45 in good health and CMV-seropositive. The source material was PBMCs. CDR3 protein: CASSSWDRGAYGYTF. In DNA, the CDR3 is TGTGCCAGCAGTTCATGGGACAGGGGGGCCTATGGCTACACCTTC.